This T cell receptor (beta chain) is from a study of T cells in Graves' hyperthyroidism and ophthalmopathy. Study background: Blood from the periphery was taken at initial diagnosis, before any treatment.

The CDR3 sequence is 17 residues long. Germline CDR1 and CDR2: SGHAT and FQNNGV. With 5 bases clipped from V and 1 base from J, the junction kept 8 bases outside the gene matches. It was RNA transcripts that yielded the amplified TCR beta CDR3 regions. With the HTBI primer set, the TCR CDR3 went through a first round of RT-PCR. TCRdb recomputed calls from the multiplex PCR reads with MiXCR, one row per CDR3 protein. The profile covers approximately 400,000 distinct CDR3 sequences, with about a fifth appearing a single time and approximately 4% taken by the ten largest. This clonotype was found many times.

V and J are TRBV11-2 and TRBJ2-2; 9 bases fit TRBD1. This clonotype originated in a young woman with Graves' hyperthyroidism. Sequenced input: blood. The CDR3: CASSPSPGQGNTGELFF. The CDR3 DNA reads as TGTGCCAGCAGCCCTAGCCCGGGACAGGGGAACACCGGGGAGCTGTTTTTT. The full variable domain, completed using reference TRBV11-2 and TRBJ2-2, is EAGVAQSPRYKIIEKRQSVAFWCNPISGHATLYWYQQILGQGPKLLIQFQNNGVVDDSQLPKDRFSAERLKGVDSTLKIQPAKLEDSAVYLCASSPSPGQGNTGELFFGEGSRLTVL.